This T cell receptor beta chain originates from a study of T cells after yellow fever vaccination. Whole-study results and caveats: Relatively few clonotypes were ones that appeared in both CD4 and CD8 compartments.

This clonotype was seen at least ten times. Its antigen remains unidentified. TCR cDNA, made by 5'RACE template switching, carried an added universal primer site and UMIs. TCRdb redid the calling of the 5' RACE reads with MiXCR, one entry per CDR3 protein. The table lists approximately 150,000 distinct CDR3 sequences, roughly 8% of them singletons. The CDR3 length is 13 residues. The V gene lost 3 bases and the J gene lost 1 base, with 6 bases spanning the gap. Sequenced here: CD4+ T cells sorted from PBMCs, sampled 5 days after the yellow fever booster vaccination. V is TRBV12-3 or TRBV12-4 and J is TRBJ1-1; no clear D. This sequence was found in a man aged 25 to 40 who received the YFV17D yellow fever vaccine. DNA for the CDR3: TGTGCCAGCAGTTTTCGGCAGAACACTGAAGCTTTCTTT. It translates to CASSFRQNTEAFF.